This T cell receptor beta chain is from a study of T cells after yellow fever vaccination. Study-level background: For low cell numbers, libraries were made with SMART-Seq v4 Ultra Low Input. Study conclusions and caveats: Abundant clonotypes from the bulk population could get into FACS-sorted repertoires as contaminants.

A 5'RACE template-switching step, the method used to make TCR cDNA, added a universal primer site and UMIs. TCRdb passed the 5' RACE reads through MiXCR, listing each CDR3 protein once. In the table there are around 250,000 distinct CDR3 sequences, about 7% of which are singletons. The sample holds many counts of this clonotype. Its antigen remains unidentified. The CDR3 is 14 residues long. The germline V and J ends were trimmed by 0 bases and 3 bases, with 11 bases remaining between them. From germline, CDR1 is GTSNPN and CDR2 SVGIG (reference sequence). The V gene is TRBV30, the J gene TRBJ1-1; TRBD1 is a possible D gene (6 bases). Sample: CD4+ T cells sorted from PBMCs, taken 15 days after the yellow fever booster vaccination. The TCR originated in a man between 25 and 39 years old who received the YFV17D yellow fever vaccine. The CDR3 bases are TGTGCCTGGAGTGTATCCCAGGGGTACACTGAAGCTTTCTTT. Protein product: CAWSVSQGYTEAFF.